The 9 T cell receptor beta chains given below trace back to one sample, sequenced in a study of cytomegalovirus exposure and HLA in healthy donors. Amplification used 60 Vbeta primers and 13 Jbeta primers. Profiled with immunoSEQ multiplex PCR; TCRdb holds only in-frame clones, not every one. The sample yields roughly 180,000 clones, nearly 80% seen once. Sequenced sample: PBMCs. The receptors originated from a man in his fifties or sixties in good health and CMV-seropositive.

The chain joins TRBV4-1 to TRBJ2-1; 7 nucleotides line up with TRBD2. V was clipped by 5 bases and J by 1 base; unmatched bases: 5. Per the germline V gene, CDR1 is MGHRA and CDR2 is YSYEKL. This CDR3 spans 15 amino acids. The CDR3 bases are TGCGCCAGCAGCTCGTCGGGGGGTTCCTACAATGAGCAGTTCTTC. The encoded protein is CASSSSGGSYNEQFF.

The chain joins TRBV6-1 to TRBJ1-3; D possibly corresponds to TRBD1 (5 bases). Germline values: CDR1 MNHNS, CDR2 SASEGT. The CDR3 covers 13 residues. The V end was cut by 8 bases, the J end by 0 bases, with 8 bases between. CDR3 sequence: CASGHRSGNTIYF. CDR3 DNA: TGTGCCAGCGGACATCGCTCTGGAAACACCATATATTTT.

This clone was recorded once. This chain links TRBV18 with TRBJ1-5; 11 positions match TRBD1. The junction had 9 bases not matched to a gene; V was cut back by 2 bases and J by 6 bases. The CDR3 length is 17 residues. Germline CDR1 KGHSH, CDR2 LQKENI. CDR3 DNA sequence: TGTGCCAGCTCACCAGGGACAGGGGGGTTTGTAACTCAGCCCCAGCATTTT. Translated, it gives CASSPGTGGFVTQPQHF.

This rearrangement joins TRBV28 to TRBJ1-1, with TRBD1 matching 9 bases. Per the germline V gene, CDR1 is MDHEN and CDR2 is SYDVKM. CDR3 size: 15 residues. With V trimmed by 6 bases and J by 4 bases, 9 bases remained unmatched. The DNA for the CDR3 is TGTGCCAGCAGATCCGGGACAGGGTGGGGCACTGAAGCTTTCTTT. Encoded protein: CASRSGTGWGTEAFF.

V is TRBV7-2 and J is TRBJ1-1, with a tentative D call TRBD1 (6 bases). The V end was cut by 5 bases, the J end by 0 bases, with 16 bases between. In germline, CDR1 is SGHTA, CDR2 FQGNSA. The CDR3 is made up of 16 amino acids. The CDR3 coding sequence is TGTGCCAGCAGCCCGAGACAGGAGAGCATGAACACTGAAGCTTTCTTT. Translation gives CASSPRQESMNTEAFF.

The genes are TRBV19 and TRBJ1-6; 7 bases fit TRBD1. Trimming removed 4 bases from V and 7 bases from J; junction bases left unmatched: 4. The CDR3 runs 14 residues. Germline V CDR1 and CDR2: LNHDA, SQIVND (reference sequence). CDR3 DNA: TGTGCCAGTAGTACGGGACAGAAAAATTCACCCCTCCACTTT. Its translation is CASSTGQKNSPLHF.

CDR3 sequence reads: CASSLGRQGSDYGYTF. The CDR3 DNA follows: TGTGCCAGCAGCTTAGGGAGACAGGGGTCGGACTATGGCTACACCTTC. This chain uses TRBV13 with TRBJ1-2; 8 bases match TRBD1. With V trimmed by 0 bases and J by 3 bases, 6 bases remained unmatched. The germline V gene encodes CDR1 PRHDT and CDR2 FYEKMQ (reference sequence). The CDR3 has 16 amino acids. The variable domain in full, with the rest retrieved from reference TRBV13 and TRBJ1-2, is AAGVIQSPRHLIKEKRETATLKCYPIPRHDTVYWYQQGPGQDPQFLISFYEKMQSDKGSIPDRFSAQQFSDYHSELNMSSLELGDSALYFCASSLGRQGSDYGYTFGSGTRLTVV.

The chain links TRBV19 to TRBJ2-7, with 7 bases matching TRBD1. After removal of 5 bases from V and 2 bases from J, the junction contained 9 bases not matched to a gene. CDR1 and CDR2 (germline): LNHDA, SQIVND (reference sequence). The CDR3 is made up of 15 amino acids. The CDR3 region has the DNA TGTGCCAGTAGTGGCCCTGGGACAGTAACCTACGAGCAGTACTTC. Its translation is CASSGPGTVTYEQYF.

The rearrangement joins TRBV27 to TRBJ2-3, with 10 bases lining up with TRBD2. The CDR3 has 18 amino acids. Germline V CDR1 and CDR2: MNHEY, SMNVEV (reference sequence). The V and J ends lost 10 bases and 4 bases, in that order; junction bases with no gene match: 20. CDR3 region: CATSKGSGGAKLADTQYF. The DNA of the CDR3 is TGTGCCACCTCTAAGGGCAGCGGGGGGGCGAAGTTAGCAGATACGCAGTATTTT.